This T cell receptor beta chain was sequenced during a study of CD8+ T cells in alopecia areata. Study in general: People stayed on tofacitinib for 6 to 18 months, then stopped the drug for 6 months. Study-wide points: Expanded CD8+ clones among the top 100, and scalp clonality, were significantly decreased by tofacitinib. More clonal than normal scalp was lesional scalp, particularly alopecia totalis/universalis.

This CDR3 is built from 16 residues. With 4 bases clipped from V and 7 bases from J, the junction kept 6 bases outside the gene matches. Germline assignment: CDR1 KGHSH and CDR2 LQKENI. Extracted RNA was reverse transcribed into cDNA, the sequencing template. Only in-frame clones appear in the TCRdb table, and some are missing; sequencing was by immunoSEQ multiplex PCR. The sample contains 200,000 or so clones, 58% of which appear only once. The treatment denotes: oral pan-JAK inhibitor, 5-10 mg twice daily. This clone occurred once. Its antigen is as yet unknown. This sequence joins TRBV18 and TRBJ2-1, with TRBD2 identical over 14 bases. This specimen was CD4+ T cells sorted from blood, taken at week 24, from a patient treated with tofacitinib. The clonotype was recovered from a human donor with alopecia areata. Here the CDR3 reads CASSLTSGRALNEQFF. CDR3 in DNA: TGTGCCAGCTCACTGACTAGCGGGAGGGCCTTAAATGAGCAGTTCTTC.